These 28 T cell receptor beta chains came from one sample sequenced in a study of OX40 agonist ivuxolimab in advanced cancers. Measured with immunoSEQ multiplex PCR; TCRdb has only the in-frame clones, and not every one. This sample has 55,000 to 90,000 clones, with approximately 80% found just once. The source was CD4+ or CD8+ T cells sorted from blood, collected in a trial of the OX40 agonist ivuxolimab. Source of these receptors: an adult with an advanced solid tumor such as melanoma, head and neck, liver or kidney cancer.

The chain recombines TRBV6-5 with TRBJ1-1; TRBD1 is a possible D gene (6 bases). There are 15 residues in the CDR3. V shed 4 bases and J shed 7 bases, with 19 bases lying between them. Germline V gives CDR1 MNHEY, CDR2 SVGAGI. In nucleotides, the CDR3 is TGTGCCAGCAGTTCCCTACCGACAGGACTTCTTGAAGCTTTCTTT. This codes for CASSSLPTGLLEAFF.

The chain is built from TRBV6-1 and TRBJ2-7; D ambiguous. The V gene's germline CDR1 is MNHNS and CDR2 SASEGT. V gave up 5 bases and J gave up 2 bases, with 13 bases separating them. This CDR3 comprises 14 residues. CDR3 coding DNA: TGTGCCAGCAGTCAGCAGACTTCGACCTACGAGCAGTACTTC. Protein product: CASSQQTSTYEQYF.

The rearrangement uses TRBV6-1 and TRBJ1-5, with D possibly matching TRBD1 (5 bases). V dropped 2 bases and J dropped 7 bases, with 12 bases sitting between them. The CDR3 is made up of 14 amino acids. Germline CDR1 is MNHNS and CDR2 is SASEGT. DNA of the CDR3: TGTGCCAGCAGTGAACAGGGAAAGATACAGCCCCAGCATTTT. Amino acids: CASSEQGKIQPQHF.

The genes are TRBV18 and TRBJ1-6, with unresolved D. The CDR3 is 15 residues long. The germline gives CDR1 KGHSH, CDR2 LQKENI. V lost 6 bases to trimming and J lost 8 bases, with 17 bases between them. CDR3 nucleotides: TGTGCCAGCTCCCCCCGGGCGGAAAAAGATTCACCCCTCCACTTT. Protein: CASSPRAEKDSPLHF.

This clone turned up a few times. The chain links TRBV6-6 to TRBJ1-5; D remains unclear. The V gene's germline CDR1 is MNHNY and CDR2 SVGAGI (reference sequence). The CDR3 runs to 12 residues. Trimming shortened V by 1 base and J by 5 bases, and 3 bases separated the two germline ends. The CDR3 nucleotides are TGTGCCAGCAGTTACTTAGATCAGCCCCAGCATTTT. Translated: CASSYLDQPQHF.

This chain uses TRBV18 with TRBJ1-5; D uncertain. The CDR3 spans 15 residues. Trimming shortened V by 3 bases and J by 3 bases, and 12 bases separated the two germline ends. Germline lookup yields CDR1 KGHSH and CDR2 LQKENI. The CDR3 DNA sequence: TGTGCCAGCTCACCGTACGTGGGAGACAATCAGCCCCAGCATTTT. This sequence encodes CASSPYVGDNQPQHF.

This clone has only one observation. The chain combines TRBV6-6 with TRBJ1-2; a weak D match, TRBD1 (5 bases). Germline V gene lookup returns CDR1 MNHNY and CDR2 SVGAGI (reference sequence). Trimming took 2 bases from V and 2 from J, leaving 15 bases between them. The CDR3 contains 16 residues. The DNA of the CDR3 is TGTGCCAGCAGTTACGGGGGGACCCAAACCAACTATGGCTACACCTTC. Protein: CASSYGGTQTNYGYTF.

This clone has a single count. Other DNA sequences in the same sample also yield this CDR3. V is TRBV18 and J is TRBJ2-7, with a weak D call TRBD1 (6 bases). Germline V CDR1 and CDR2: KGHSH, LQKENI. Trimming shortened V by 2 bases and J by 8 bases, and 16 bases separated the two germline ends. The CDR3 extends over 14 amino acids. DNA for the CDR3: TGTGCCAGCTCACCAACCGGAACAGGGACGCAGCAGTACTTC. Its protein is CASSPTGTGTQQYF.

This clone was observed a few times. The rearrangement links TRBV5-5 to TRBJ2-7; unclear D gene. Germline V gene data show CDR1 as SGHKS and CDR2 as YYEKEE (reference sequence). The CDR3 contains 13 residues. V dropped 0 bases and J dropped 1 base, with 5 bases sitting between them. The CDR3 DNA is TGTGCCAGCAGCTTGGTTTTTTCCTACGAGCAGTACTTC. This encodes CASSLVFSYEQYF. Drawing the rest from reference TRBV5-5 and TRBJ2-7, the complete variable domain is DAGVTQSPTHLIKTRGQQVTLRCSPISGHKSVSWYQQVLGQGPQFIFQYYEKEERGRGNFPDRFSARQFPNYSSELNVNALLLGDSALYLCASSLVFSYEQYFGPGTRLTVT.

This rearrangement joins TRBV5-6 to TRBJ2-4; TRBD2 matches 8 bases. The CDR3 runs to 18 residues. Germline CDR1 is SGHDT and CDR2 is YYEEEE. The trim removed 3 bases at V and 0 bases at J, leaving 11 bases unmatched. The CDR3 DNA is TGTGCCAGCAGCTGGCGCGCGGCGGGGGGATTAGCCAAAAACATTCAGTACTTC. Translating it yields CASSWRAAGGLAKNIQYF.

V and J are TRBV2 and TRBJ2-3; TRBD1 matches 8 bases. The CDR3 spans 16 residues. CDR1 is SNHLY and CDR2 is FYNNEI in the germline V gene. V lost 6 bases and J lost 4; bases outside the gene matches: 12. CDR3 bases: TGTGCCAGCAGCCACAGGGGGACCCTGCCGGCAGATACGCAGTATTTT. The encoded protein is CASSHRGTLPADTQYF.

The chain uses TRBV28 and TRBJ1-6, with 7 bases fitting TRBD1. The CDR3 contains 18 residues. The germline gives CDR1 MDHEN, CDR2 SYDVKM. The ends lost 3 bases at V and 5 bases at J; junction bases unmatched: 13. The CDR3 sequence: CASSFPTGTTHHNSPLHF. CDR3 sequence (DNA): TGTGCCAGCAGTTTCCCGACAGGGACCACCCACCATAATTCACCCCTCCACTTT. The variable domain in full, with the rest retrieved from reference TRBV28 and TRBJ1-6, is DVKVTQSSRYLVKRTGEKVFLECVQDMDHENMFWYRQDPGLGLRLIYFSYDVKMKEKGDIPEGYSVSREKKERFSLILESASTNQTSMYLCASSFPTGTTHHNSPLHFGNGTRLTVT.

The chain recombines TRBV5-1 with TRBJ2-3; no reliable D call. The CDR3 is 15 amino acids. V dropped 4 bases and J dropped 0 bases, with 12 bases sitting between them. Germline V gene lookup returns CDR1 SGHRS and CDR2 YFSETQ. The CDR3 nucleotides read TGCGCCAGCAGCCTTGACATACCTAGCACAGATACGCAGTATTTT. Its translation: CASSLDIPSTDTQYF.

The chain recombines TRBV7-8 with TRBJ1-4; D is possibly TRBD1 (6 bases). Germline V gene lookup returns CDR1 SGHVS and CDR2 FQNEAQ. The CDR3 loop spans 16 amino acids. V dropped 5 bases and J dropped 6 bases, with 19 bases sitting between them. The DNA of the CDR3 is TGTGCCAGCAGCGCCCGGGACACCCCCACGTATGAAAAACTGTTTTTT. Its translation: CASSARDTPTYEKLFF.

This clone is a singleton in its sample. This chain's CDR3 is CASKGGGSRGEQFF. The CDR3 nucleotides read TGTGCCAGCAAGGGCGGGGGGAGTAGAGGTGAGCAGTTCTTC. This chain connects TRBV9 to TRBJ2-1; 8 bases line up with TRBD2. Germline CDR1 reads SGDLS; CDR2 reads YYNGEE. This CDR3 is built from 14 residues. J gave up 9 bases and V 6 bases, and 11 bases lay outside the gene matches. Variable domain in full (rest from reference TRBV9 and TRBJ2-1): DSGVTQTPKHLITATGQRVTLRCSPRSGDLSVYWYQQSLDQGLQFLIQYYNGEERAKGNILERFSAQQFPDLHSELNLSSLELGDSALYFCASKGGGSRGEQFFGPGTRLTVL.

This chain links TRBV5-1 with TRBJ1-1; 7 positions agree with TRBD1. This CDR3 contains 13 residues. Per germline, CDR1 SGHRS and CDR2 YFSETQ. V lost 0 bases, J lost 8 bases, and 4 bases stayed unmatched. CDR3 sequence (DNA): TGCGCCAGCAGCTTGGCAACAGGGGTGGAAGCTTTCTTT. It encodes CASSLATGVEAFF.

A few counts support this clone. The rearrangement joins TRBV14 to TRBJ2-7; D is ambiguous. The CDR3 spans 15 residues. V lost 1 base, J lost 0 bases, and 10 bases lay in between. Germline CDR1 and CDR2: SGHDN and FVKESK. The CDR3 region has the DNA TGTGCCAGCAGCCAAGGCAGTTACCGCTCCTACGAGCAGTACTTC. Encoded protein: CASSQGSYRSYEQYF.

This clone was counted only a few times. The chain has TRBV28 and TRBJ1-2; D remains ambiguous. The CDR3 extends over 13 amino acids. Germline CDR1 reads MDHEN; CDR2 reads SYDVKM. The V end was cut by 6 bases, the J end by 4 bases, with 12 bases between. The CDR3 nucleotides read TGTGCCAGCAGCGCTCTCCGGGCCTATGGCTACACCTTC. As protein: CASSALRAYGYTF.

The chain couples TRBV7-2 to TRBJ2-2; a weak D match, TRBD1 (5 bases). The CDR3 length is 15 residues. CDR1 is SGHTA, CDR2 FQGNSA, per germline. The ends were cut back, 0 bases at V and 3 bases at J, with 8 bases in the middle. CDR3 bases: TGTGCCAGCAGCTTAGCGGGCAGGGACACCGGGGAGCTGTTTTTT. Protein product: CASSLAGRDTGELFF.

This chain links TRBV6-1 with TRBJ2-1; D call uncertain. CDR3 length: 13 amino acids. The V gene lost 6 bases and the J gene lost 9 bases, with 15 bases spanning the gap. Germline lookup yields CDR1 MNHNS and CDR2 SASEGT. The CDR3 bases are TGTGCCAGCAGCGGTACGCCGGTGGGTGAGCAGTTCTTC. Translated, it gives CASSGTPVGEQFF.

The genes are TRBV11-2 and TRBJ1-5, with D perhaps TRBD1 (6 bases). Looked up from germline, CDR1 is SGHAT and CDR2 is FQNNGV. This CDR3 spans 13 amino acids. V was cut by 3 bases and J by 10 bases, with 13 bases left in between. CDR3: CASSLGAGVPQHF. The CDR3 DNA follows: TGTGCCAGCAGCTTGGGGGCCGGGGTACCCCAGCATTTT.

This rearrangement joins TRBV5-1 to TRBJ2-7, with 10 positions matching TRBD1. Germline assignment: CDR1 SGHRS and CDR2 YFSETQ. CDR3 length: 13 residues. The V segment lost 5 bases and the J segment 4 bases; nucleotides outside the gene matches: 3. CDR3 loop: CASRWDRGYEQYF. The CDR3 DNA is TGCGCCAGCAGATGGGACAGGGGTTACGAGCAGTACTTC. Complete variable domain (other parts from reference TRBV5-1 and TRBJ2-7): KAGVTQTPRYLIKTRGQQVTLSCSPISGHRSVSWYQQTPGQGLQFLFEYFSETQRNKGNFPGRFSGRQFSNSRSEMNVSTLELGDSALYLCASRWDRGYEQYFGPGTRLTVT.

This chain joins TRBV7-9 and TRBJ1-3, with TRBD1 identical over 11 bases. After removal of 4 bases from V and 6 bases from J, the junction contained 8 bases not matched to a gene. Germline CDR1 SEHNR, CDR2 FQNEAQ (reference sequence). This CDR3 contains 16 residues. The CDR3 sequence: CASSSTGTGGQNTIYF. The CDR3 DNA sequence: TGTGCCAGCAGCTCCACCGGGACAGGGGGGCAAAACACCATATATTTT.

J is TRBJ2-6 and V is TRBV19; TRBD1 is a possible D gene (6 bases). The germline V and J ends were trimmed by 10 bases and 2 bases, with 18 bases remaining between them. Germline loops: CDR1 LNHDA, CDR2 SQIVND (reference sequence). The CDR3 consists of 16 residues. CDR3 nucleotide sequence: TGTGCCACCTCGTGGACAGTGCGCACTGGGGCCAACGTCCTGACTTTC. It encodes CATSWTVRTGANVLTF.

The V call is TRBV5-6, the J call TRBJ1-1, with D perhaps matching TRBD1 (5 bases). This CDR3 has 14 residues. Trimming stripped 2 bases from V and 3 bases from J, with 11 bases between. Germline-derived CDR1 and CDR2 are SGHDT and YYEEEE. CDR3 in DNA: TGTGCCAGCAGCTTCTTGGGCAGGGACACTGAAGCTTTCTTT. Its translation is CASSFLGRDTEAFF.

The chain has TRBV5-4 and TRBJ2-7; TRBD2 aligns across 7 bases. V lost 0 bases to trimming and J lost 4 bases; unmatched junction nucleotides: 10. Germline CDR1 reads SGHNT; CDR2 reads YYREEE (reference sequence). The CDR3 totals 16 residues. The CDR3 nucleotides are TGTGCCAGCAGCTTGGCCTCGGCGGGGGTAGGGTACGAGCAGTACTTC. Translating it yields CASSLASAGVGYEQYF.

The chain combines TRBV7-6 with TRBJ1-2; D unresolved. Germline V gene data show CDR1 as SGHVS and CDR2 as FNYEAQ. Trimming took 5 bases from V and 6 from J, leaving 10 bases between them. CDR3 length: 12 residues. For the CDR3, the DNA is TGTGCCAGCAGCCTCATTTTAGATGGCTACACCTTC. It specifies CASSLILDGYTF.

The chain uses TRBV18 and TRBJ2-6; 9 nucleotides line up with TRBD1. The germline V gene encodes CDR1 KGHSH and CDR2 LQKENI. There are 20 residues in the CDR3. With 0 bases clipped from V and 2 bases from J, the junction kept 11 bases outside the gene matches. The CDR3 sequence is CASSPPGTGGIAAGANVLTF. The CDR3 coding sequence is TGTGCCAGCTCACCACCGGGAACAGGGGGCATCGCCGCTGGGGCCAACGTCCTGACTTTC.